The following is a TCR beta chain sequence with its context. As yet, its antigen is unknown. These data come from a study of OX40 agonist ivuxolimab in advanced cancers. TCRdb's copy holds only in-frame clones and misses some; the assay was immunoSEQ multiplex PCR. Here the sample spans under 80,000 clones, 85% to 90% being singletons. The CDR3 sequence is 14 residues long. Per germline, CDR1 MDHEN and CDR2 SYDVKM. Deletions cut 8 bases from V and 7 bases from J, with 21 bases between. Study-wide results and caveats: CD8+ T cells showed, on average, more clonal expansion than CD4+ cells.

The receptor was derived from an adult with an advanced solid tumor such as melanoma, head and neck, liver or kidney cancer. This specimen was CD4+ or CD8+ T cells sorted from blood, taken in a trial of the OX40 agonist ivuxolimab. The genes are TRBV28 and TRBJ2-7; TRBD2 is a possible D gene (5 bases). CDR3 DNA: TGTGCCAGCGGAGCCGGGATAACTACGTCGGAGCAGTACTTC. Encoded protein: CASGAGITTSEQYF.